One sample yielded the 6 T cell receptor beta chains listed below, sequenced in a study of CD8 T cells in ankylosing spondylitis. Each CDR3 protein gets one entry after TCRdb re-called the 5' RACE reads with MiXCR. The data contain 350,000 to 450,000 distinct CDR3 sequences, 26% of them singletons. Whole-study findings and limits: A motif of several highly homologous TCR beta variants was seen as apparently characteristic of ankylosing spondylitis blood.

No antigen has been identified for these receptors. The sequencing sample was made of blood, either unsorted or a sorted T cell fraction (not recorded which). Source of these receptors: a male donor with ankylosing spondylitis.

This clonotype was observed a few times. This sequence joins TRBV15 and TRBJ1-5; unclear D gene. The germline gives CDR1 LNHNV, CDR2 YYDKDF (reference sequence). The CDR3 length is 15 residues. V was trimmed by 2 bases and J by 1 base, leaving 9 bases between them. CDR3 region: CATSRSGRSNQPQHF. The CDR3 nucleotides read TGTGCCACCAGCAGATCCGGTAGGAGCAATCAGCCCCAGCATTTT.

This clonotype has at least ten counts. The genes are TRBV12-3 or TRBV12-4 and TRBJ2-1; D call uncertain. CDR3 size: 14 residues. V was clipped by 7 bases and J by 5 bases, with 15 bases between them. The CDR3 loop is CASKHSPGDNEQFF. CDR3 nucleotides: TGTGCCAGCAAACATAGCCCTGGCGACAATGAGCAGTTCTTC.

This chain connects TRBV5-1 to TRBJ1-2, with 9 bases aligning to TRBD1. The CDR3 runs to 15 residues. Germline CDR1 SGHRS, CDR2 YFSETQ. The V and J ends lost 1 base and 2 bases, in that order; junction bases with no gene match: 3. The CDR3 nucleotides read TGCGCCAGCAGCTTGTCCGGGACAGGGAACTATGGCTACACCTTC. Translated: CASSLSGTGNYGYTF.

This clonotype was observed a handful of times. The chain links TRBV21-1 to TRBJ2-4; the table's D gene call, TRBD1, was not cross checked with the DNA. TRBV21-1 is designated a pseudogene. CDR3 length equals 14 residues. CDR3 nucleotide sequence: TGTGCCAGTCCCGGGGGTCAGGGGATTAACATTCAGTACTTC. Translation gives CASPGGQGINIQYF.

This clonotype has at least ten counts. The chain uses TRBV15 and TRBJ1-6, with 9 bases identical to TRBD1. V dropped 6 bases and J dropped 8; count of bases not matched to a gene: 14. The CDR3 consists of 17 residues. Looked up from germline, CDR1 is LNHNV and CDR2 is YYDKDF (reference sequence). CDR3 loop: CATSNEIGTGNDSPLHF. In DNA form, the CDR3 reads TGTGCCACCAGTAACGAGATAGGGACAGGGAACGATTCACCCCTCCACTTT.

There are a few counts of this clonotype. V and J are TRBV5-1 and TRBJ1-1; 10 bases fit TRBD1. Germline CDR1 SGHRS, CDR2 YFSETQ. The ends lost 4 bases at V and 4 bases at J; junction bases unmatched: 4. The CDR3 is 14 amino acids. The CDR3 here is CASSTDRGGTEAFF. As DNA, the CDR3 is TGCGCCAGCAGCACGGACAGGGGGGGCACTGAAGCTTTCTTT. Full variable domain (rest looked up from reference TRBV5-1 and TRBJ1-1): KAGVTQTPRYLIKTRGQQVTLSCSPISGHRSVSWYQQTPGQGLQFLFEYFSETQRNKGNFPGRFSGRQFSNSRSEMNVSTLELGDSALYLCASSTDRGGTEAFFGQGTRLTVV.